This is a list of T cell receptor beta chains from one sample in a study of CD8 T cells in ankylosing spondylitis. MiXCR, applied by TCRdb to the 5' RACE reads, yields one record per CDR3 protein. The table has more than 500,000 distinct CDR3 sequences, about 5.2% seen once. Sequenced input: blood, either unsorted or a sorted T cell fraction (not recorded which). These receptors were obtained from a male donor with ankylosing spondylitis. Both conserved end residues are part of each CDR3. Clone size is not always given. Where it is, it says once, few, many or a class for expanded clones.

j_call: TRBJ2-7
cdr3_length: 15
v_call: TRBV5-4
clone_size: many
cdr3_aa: CASSWPGSSTYEQYF

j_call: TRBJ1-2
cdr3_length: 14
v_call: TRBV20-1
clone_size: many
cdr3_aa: CSARTATGGYGYTF

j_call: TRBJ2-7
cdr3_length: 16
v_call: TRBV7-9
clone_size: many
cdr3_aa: CASSPPFGERMDEQYF

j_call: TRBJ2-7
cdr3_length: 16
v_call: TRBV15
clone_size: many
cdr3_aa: CATSKTSGRISYEQYF

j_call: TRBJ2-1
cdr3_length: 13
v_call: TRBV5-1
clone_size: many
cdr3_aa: CASSSTGYNEQFF

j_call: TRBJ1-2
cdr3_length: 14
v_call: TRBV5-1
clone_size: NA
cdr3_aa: CASSLDRPDGYYTF

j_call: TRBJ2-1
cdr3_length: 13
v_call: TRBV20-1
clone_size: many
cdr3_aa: CSASPGAGNEQFF

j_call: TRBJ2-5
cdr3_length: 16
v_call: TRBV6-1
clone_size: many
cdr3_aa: CASRVGGGTWKETQYF

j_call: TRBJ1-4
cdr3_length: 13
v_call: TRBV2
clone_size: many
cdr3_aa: CASSAEDKEKLFF

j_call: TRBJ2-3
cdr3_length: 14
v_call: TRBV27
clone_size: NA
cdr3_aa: CASSKAGQPDTQYF

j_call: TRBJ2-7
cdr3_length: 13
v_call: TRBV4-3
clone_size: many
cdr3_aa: CASSQELIYEQYF

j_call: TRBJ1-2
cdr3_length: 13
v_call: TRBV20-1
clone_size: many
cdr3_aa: CSGRRSTAYGYTF

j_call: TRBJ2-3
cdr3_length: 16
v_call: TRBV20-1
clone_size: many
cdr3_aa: CSAAPTGGIGTDTQYF

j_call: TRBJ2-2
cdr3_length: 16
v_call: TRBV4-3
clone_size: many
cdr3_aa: CASSQGALAVTGELFF

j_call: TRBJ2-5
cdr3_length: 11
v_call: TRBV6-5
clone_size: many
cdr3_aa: CASRQGKTQYF

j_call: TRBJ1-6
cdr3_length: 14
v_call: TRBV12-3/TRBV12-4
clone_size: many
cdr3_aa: CASRRRGPNSPLHF

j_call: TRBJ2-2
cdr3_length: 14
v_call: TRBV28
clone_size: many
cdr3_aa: CASSPITEPGELFF

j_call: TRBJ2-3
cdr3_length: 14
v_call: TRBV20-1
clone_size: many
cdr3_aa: CRPTSGPSTDTQYF

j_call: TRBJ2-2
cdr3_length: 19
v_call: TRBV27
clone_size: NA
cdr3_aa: CALSFKIRGLATSTGELFF

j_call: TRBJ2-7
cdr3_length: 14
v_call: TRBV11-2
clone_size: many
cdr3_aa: CASSLADRRSEQYF

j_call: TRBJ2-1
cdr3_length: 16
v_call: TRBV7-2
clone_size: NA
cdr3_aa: CASSFDSGRNGNEQFF

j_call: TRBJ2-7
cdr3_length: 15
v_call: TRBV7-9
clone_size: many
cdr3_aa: CASSPDWTVASEQYF